This passage covers 9 T cell receptor beta chains from one sample sequenced in a study of OX40 agonist ivuxolimab in advanced cancers. TCRdb keeps only in-frame clones here, not all; method: immunoSEQ multiplex PCR. The data hold tens of thousands of clones, with 89% observed a single time. This sample comprised CD4+ or CD8+ T cells sorted from blood, obtained in a trial of the OX40 agonist ivuxolimab. The receptors shown here come from an adult with an advanced solid tumor such as melanoma, head and neck, liver or kidney cancer.

The chain links TRBV7-6 to TRBJ2-2; TRBD2 agrees at 7 bases. CDR3 length: 16 residues. Unmatched junction bases numbered 5, after V lost 0 bases and J lost 4 bases. Germline V gene sequence: CDR1 SGHVS, CDR2 FNYEAQ. The CDR3 DNA is TGTGCCAGCAGCTTAGCGGGAGGGCCGGTCACCGGGGAGCTGTTTTTT. Protein: CASSLAGGPVTGELFF.

V and J are TRBV27 and TRBJ1-5; possibly TRBD1 for D (6 bases). Deletions cut 3 bases from V and 4 bases from J, with 10 bases between. Germline values: CDR1 MNHEY, CDR2 SMNVEV (reference sequence). The CDR3 loop spans 14 amino acids. The CDR3 DNA sequence: TGTGCCAGCAGTTTGGGTAGGGGGAATCAGCCCCAGCATTTT. Translated: CASSLGRGNQPQHF.

The V call is TRBV29-1, the J call TRBJ2-1; a possible D gene is TRBD2 (5 bases). V was shortened by 6 bases and J by 6 bases, with 21 bases between the two germline ends. Germline loops: CDR1 SQVTM, CDR2 ANQGSEA. The CDR3 consists of 15 residues. The CDR3: CSVLVVGGRSNEQFF. Written as DNA, the CDR3 is TGCAGCGTCCTAGTTGTAGGAGGAAGGAGCAATGAGCAGTTCTTC.

This clone was seen just once. The V call is TRBV19, the J call TRBJ1-5, with TRBD1 identical over 7 bases. The ends lost 6 bases at V and 4 bases at J; junction bases unmatched: 6. The germline V gene has CDR1 LNHDA and CDR2 SQIVND (reference sequence). The CDR3 is 14 amino acids. CDR3 sequence: CASRIDRVNQPQHF. The CDR3 nucleotides read TGTGCCAGTAGAATTGACAGGGTGAATCAGCCCCAGCATTTT.

The rearrangement links TRBV19 to TRBJ2-5; D unclear. CDR3 length equals 14 residues. Trimming shortened V by 3 bases and J by 4 bases, and 12 bases separated the two germline ends. Germline V gene data show CDR1 as LNHDA and CDR2 as SQIVND (reference sequence). Here the CDR3 DNA reads TGTGCCAGTAGTATCCTAGGTCGCTTAGAGACCCAGTACTTC. It codes for CASSILGRLETQYF.

This chain links TRBV5-8 with TRBJ2-1; 8 bases agree with TRBD2. Germline CDR1 and CDR2: SGHTS and YDEGEE. V dropped 6 bases and J dropped 1; count of bases not matched to a gene: 9. CDR3 length: 16 amino acids. The CDR3 reads CASNPLTGGSYNEQFF. CDR3 in DNA: TGTGCCAGCAACCCCCTAACGGGAGGGTCCTACAATGAGCAGTTCTTC.

Written as DNA, the CDR3 is TGTGCCAGCAGTGAAAGAATTGGGGCAATTAATGAAAAACTGTTTTTT. This codes for CASSERIGAINEKLFF. V gene TRBV6-1 combines with J gene TRBJ1-4; a weak D match, TRBD1 (5 bases). Germline V gene lookup returns CDR1 MNHNS and CDR2 SASEGT. V lost 2 bases to trimming and J lost 4 bases, with 14 bases between them. There are 16 residues in the CDR3.

The chain carries TRBV27 and TRBJ2-3, with 7 bases lining up with TRBD2. CDR1 and CDR2 (germline): MNHEY, SMNVEV (reference sequence). After removal of 2 bases from V and 6 bases from J, the junction contained 8 bases not matched to a gene. The CDR3 spans 15 residues. CDR3 residues: CASSLIGRGPDTQYF. In DNA, the CDR3 is TGTGCCAGCAGTTTAATAGGGAGGGGCCCCGATACGCAGTATTTT.

The CDR3, as DNA: TGTGCCAGCAGCGCCGGGGGACAGATGAACACTGAAGCTTTCTTT. Its protein is CASSAGGQMNTEAFF. The V gene is TRBV5-4, the J gene TRBJ1-1, with 7 bases fitting TRBD1. V dropped 4 bases and J dropped 0; count of bases not matched to a gene: 6. This CDR3 is 15 amino acids long. Germline CDR1 SGHNT, CDR2 YYREEE (reference sequence).